This T cell receptor (beta chain) was documented in a study of metastatic and nonmetastatic thyroid tumors. About the research overall: It was across blood and tumor or nodule tissue from malignant and benign thyroid patients that repertoires were compared.

CDR3 length: 18 residues. The germline CDR1 and CDR2 sequences are SGHNT and YYREEE (reference sequence). Per the original methods: The study's classifier, a distant-metastasis tool for papillary thyroid cancer, was built using CDR3 differences across clinicopathological groups. With MiXCR, TCRdb called clones anew from the PCR reads. The V and J calls follow TCRdb's processing rather than the paper's. There are about 6,400 clones in the sample; approximately 15% occur only once, and around 10% lies in the top ten. Notes on the study in general: For both blood and tumor, malignant thyroid tumors reportedly showed significantly higher TCR beta diversity than benign nodules did.

In regard to this clone: What it binds is unknown. A read error may account for a junction end that differs from germline.

Each patient came to thyroid surgery without any prior treatment (of any kind). The chain employs TRBV5-4 and TRBJ1-6; 11 bases line up with TRBD1. Sequencing input: tumor tissue. This TCR derives from a male donor with papillary thyroid cancer or a benign thyroid nodule (not recorded which). Some clones in this sample may be carry-over from other donors' samples. For the CDR3, the DNA is TGTGCCAGCAGTTTGGTCCCTGGACAGGGGGCTCTGAATTCACCCCTCCACTTT. Its protein product is CASSLVPGQGALNSPLHF.